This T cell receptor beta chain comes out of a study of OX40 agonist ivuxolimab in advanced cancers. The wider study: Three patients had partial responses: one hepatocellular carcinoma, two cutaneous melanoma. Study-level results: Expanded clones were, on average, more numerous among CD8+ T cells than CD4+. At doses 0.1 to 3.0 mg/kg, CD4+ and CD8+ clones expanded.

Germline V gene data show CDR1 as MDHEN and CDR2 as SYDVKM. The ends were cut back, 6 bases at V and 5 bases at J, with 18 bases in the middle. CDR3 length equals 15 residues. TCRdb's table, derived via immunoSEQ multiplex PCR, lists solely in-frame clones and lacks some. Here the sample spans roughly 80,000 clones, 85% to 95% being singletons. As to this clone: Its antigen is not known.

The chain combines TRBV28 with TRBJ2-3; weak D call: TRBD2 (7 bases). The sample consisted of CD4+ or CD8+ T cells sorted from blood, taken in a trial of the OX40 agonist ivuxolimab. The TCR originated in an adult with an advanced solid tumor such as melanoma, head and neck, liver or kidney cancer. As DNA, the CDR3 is TGTGCCAGCAGGGGGGCGGGGGCAGATAGAGATACGCAGTATTTT. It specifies CASRGAGADRDTQYF.